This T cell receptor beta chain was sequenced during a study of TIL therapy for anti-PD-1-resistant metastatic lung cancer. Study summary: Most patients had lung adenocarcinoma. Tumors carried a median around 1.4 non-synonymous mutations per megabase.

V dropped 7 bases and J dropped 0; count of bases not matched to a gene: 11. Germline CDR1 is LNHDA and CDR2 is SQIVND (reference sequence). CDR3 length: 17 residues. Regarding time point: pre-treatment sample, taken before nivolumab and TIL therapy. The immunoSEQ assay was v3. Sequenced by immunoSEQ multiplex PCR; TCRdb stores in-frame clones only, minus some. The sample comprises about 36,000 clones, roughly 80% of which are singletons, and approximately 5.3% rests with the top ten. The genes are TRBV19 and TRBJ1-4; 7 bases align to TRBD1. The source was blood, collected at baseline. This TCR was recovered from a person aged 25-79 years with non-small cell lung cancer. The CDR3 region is CASIQGPKNATNEKLFF. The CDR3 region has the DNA TGTGCCAGTATACAGGGGCCCAAAAACGCAACTAATGAAAAACTGTTTTTT.